The rows below give T cell receptor beta chains drawn from one sample of a study of regulatory T cells in long-lasting Graves disease. TCRdb recomputed calls from the multiplex PCR reads with MiXCR, one row per CDR3 protein. Of 250,000 to 300,000 distinct CDR3 sequences in the sample, around 19% are singletons; the top ten hold approximately 14%. The sample was also reused in another study, on T cells in Graves' hyperthyroidism and ophthalmopathy.

The material sequenced was peripheral blood mononuclear cells (PBMCs), taken at new diagnosis, from a patient treated with antithyroid drugs. The receptors were gathered from a woman aged 25 to 39 with Graves disease. Each CDR3 is given with its conserved first and last residue. Each record gives: CDR3 length, clone size, J gene, V gene, CDR3 protein. For some rows the clone size is stated as once, few or many, or as a class when expanded; others skip it.

15,NA,TRBJ2-7,TRBV6-9,CASSYEAGGSYEQYF
16,many,TRBJ2-5,TRBV5-1,CASSLRGLNNIETQYF
17,NA,TRBJ2-1,TRBV28,CASSNTAGVQADNEQFF
17,many,TRBJ1-6,TRBV20-1,CSARDFGTAGGGSPLHF
12,NA,TRBJ2-5,TRBV27,CASSNLKETQYF
15,few,TRBJ1-5,TRBV6-5,CASSYRPGWDQPQHF
17,many,TRBJ2-7,TRBV11-2,CASSLARGAGSPYEQYF
16,many,TRBJ1-5,TRBV4-2,CASSPGVGDGNQPQHF
15,many,TRBJ2-5,TRBV20-1,CSAKQSRDIQETQYF
16,NA,TRBJ2-7,TRBV14,CASSQESGKILYEQYF
11,few,TRBJ2-7,TRBV7-8,CASRRRGEQYF
16,many,TRBJ1-5,TRBV27,CASSLGWGDSNQPQHF
17,many,TRBJ1-1,TRBV7-2,CASSLIPSGPMNTEAFF
14,many,TRBJ1-2,TRBV7-9,CASSDRGRDYGYTF
15,many,TRBJ1-1,TRBV6-1,CASSKQGASNTEAFF
16,many,TRBJ2-1,TRBV5-6,CASAALGTGANNEQFF
15,many,TRBJ2-7,TRBV5-6,CASSLFVRYSYEQYF
14,many,TRBJ1-4,TRBV27,CASSLSYDNEKLFF
13,many,TRBJ2-1,TRBV20-1,CSAPGQGDNEQFF
15,many,TRBJ2-5,TRBV9,CASSVRGRHGETQYF